This T cell receptor beta chain was sequenced for a study of cytomegalovirus exposure and HLA in healthy donors. At the level of the study: Among about 380 genotyped donors, roughly 80% fell in the Caucasian-associated ancestry cluster. Broader study findings: The study assumed roughly uniform donor sequencing depth for presence/absence analyses. The classifier, whose performance was assessed in both the original and validation cohorts, reportedly diagnosed cytomegalovirus status with high specificity and sensitivity. The authors later found most CMV-associated TCR beta chains appeared HLA-restricted.

The PCR employed 60 Vbeta primers together with 13 Jbeta primers. The table came from immunoSEQ multiplex PCR; TCRdb's copy has only in-frame clones and leaves some out. The sample lists 95,000 to 150,000 clones, around 86% occurring once. Regarding this clone: What it recognizes is unknown.

V lost 2 bases and J lost 5; bases outside the gene matches: 8. Germline V gives CDR1 MNHEY, CDR2 SVGAGI. The CDR3 is 15 residues long. The receptor was isolated from a man aged 30 to 39 in good health and CMV-seronegative. The sample taken for sequencing was PBMCs. The chain couples TRBV6-5 to TRBJ2-7; 8 bases align to TRBD1. CDR3 protein: CASSYPPGGGHEQYF. The CDR3 DNA follows: TGTGCCAGCAGTTACCCCCCAGGGGGCGGCCACGAGCAGTACTTC.